One sample yielded the 22 T cell receptor beta chains listed below, sequenced in a study of cytomegalovirus exposure and HLA in healthy donors. PCR used 60 Vbeta primers and 13 Jbeta primers. Some clones are missing from TCRdb's copy, which holds only in-frame ones; the method was immunoSEQ multiplex PCR. The sample records 30,000 to 45,000 clones, 80% to 90% being singletons. The sequencing sample was made of PBMCs. These receptors originate from a woman between 18 and 29 years old in good health and CMV-seronegative.

The rearrangement uses TRBV27 and TRBJ2-7, with a tentative D call TRBD2 (5 bases). CDR1 and CDR2 from the germline V gene are MNHEY and SMNVEV (reference sequence). This CDR3 spans 14 amino acids. Trimming stripped 4 bases from V and 1 base from J, with 11 bases between. CDR3 loop: CASSYGVGSYEQYF. The CDR3 coding sequence is TGTGCCAGCAGTTACGGGGTGGGATCCTACGAGCAGTACTTC.

This clone has a handful of counts. The rearrangement joins TRBV5-4 to TRBJ1-1; the D gene is possibly TRBD1 (6 bases). The CDR3 is made up of 17 amino acids. V lost 2 bases and J 0 bases, leaving 17 bases between the germline ends. CDR1 is SGHNT and CDR2 is YYREEE in the germline V gene (reference sequence). The chain's CDR3 is CASSFPDRTVMNTEAFF. The CDR3 nucleotides are TGTGCCAGCAGCTTCCCGGATAGGACAGTAATGAACACTGAAGCTTTCTTT.

This clone appeared a single time. The CDR3 coding sequence is TGTGCCATCGGTGGGACAGGCAGGGGATTAAACTATGGCTACACCTTC. It yields the protein CAIGGTGRGLNYGYTF. The gene calls are TRBV10-3 and TRBJ1-2, with 8 bases that match TRBD1. CDR1 and CDR2 from the germline V gene are ENHRY and SYGVKD. This CDR3 comprises 16 residues. J gave up 2 bases and V 8 bases, and 13 bases lay outside the gene matches.

The chain couples TRBV6-1 to TRBJ2-7; D may be TRBD1 (6 bases). This CDR3 has 16 residues. V dropped 2 bases and J dropped 2 bases, with 16 bases sitting between them. Germline V lookup: CDR1 MNHNS, CDR2 SASEGT. The CDR3 sequence is CASSETGGRQAYEQYF. CDR3 nucleotides: TGTGCCAGCAGTGAAACGGGTGGGAGACAGGCCTACGAGCAGTACTTC.

J is TRBJ2-7 and V is TRBV12-5; 8 bases map to TRBD1. Germline V gene sequence: CDR1 LGHNT, CDR2 FRNRAP. The CDR3 sequence is 12 residues long. V dropped 8 bases and J dropped 4; count of bases not matched to a gene: 4. CDR3 sequence reads: CASSGGEYEQYF. The CDR3 nucleotides are TGTGCTAGTTCAGGGGGCGAGTACGAGCAGTACTTC.

This clone appeared a single time. The rearrangement links TRBV7-2 to TRBJ1-1, with 9 bases aligning to TRBD1. V was clipped by 5 bases and J by 6 bases; unmatched bases: 4. Germline lookup yields CDR1 SGHTA and CDR2 FQGNSA. CDR3 size: 13 residues. Here the CDR3 reads CASSITGGSEAFF. For the CDR3, the DNA is TGTGCCAGCAGCATAACAGGGGGCTCTGAAGCTTTCTTT. Full variable domain (remainder filled in from reference TRBV7-2 and TRBJ1-1): GAGVSQSPSNKVTEKGKDVELRCDPISGHTALYWYRQSLGQGLEFLIYFQGNSAPDKSGLPSDRFSAERTGGSVSTLTIQRTQQEDSAVYLCASSITGGSEAFFGQGTRLTVV.

The chain carries TRBV19 and TRBJ1-6; perhaps TRBD1 as D (6 bases). V lost 6 bases and J 6 bases, leaving 12 bases between the germline ends. Germline-derived CDR1 and CDR2 are LNHDA and SQIVND (reference sequence). CDR3 length equals 14 residues. This CDR3 is CASSSVGANSPLHF. CDR3 bases: TGTGCCAGTAGCTCCGTGGGGGCTAATTCACCCCTCCACTTT.

A single count supports this clone. In DNA, the CDR3 is TGTGCCTGCCAGCCGACATTAAATCAGCCCCAGCATTTT. Translation: CACQPTLNQPQHF. J is TRBJ1-5 and V is TRBV28; D is unresolved. The V end was cut by 11 bases, the J end by 4 bases, with 15 bases between. The CDR3 is made up of 13 amino acids. CDR1 MDHEN and CDR2 SYDVKM come from the germline V gene.

The rearrangement joins TRBV2 to TRBJ2-3; D is possibly TRBD1 (6 bases). The V end was cut by 1 base, the J end by 3 bases, with 11 bases between. Looked up from germline, CDR1 is SNHLY and CDR2 is FYNNEI. The CDR3 contains 15 residues. CDR3 amino acids: CASSEDRARTDTQYF. The CDR3 DNA sequence: TGTGCCAGCAGTGAAGACAGGGCTAGGACAGATACGCAGTATTTT.

The genes are TRBV28 and TRBJ1-5; 9 nucleotides align to TRBD1. J gave up 7 bases and V 7 bases, and 11 bases lay outside the gene matches. The germline CDR1 and CDR2 sequences are MDHEN and SYDVKM. The CDR3 sequence is 15 residues long. The CDR3 bases are TGTGCCAGCAAGATGCGGGACAGGGTCTGGCAGCCCCAGCATTTT. Encoded protein: CASKMRDRVWQPQHF.

The chain couples TRBV7-2 to TRBJ2-1, with 9 positions matching TRBD2. The CDR3 spans 15 residues. Germline loops: CDR1 SGHTA, CDR2 FQGNSA. J gave up 9 bases and V 2 bases, and 8 bases lay outside the gene matches. CDR3 sequence reads: CASSLLSSGASEQFF. The DNA of the CDR3 is TGTGCCAGCAGCTTACTGTCTAGCGGGGCCAGTGAGCAGTTCTTC.

A remark on this clone: One end of the junction varies from germline; a read error may be responsible. The genes are TRBV6-5 and TRBJ1-1; maybe TRBD1 (6 bases). The CDR3 contains 13 residues. Germline CDR1 is MNHEY and CDR2 is SVGAGI. The CDR3 bases are TGTGCCGGCAGTATAACAGGGAGCACTGAAGCTTTCTTT. Translated: CAGSITGSTEAFF.

The chain carries TRBV19 and TRBJ2-1; D is perhaps TRBD1 (6 bases). Germline V CDR1 and CDR2: LNHDA, SQIVND (reference sequence). The CDR3 is 13 amino acids. V gave up 4 bases and J gave up 7 bases, with 11 bases separating them. For the CDR3, the DNA is TGTGCCAGTAGTACCCTACAGGGAAATGAGCAGTTCTTC. As protein: CASSTLQGNEQFF.

V usage is TRBV28 and J usage is TRBJ2-2, with TRBD1 matching over 8 bases. CDR3 size: 17 residues. Germline V gene sequence: CDR1 MDHEN, CDR2 SYDVKM. The J segment lost 7 bases and the V segment lost 3 bases, leaving 13 bases of the junction unmatched. CDR3 DNA: TGTGCCAGCAGTTTGTTAGGACAGGGATTAATAGGCGGGGAGCTGTTTTTT. It encodes CASSLLGQGLIGGELFF. The whole variable domain, filled in from reference TRBV28 and TRBJ2-2, reads DVKVTQSSRYLVKRTGEKVFLECVQDMDHENMFWYRQDPGLGLRLIYFSYDVKMKEKGDIPEGYSVSREKKERFSLILESASTNQTSMYLCASSLLGQGLIGGELFFGEGSRLTVL.

The chain couples TRBV7-3 to TRBJ2-3; 9 positions agree with TRBD2. CDR3 length: 14 amino acids. V was pared by 4 bases and J by 6 bases, with 5 bases of the junction left unmatched. CDR1 and CDR2 from the germline V gene are SGHTA and FQGTGA. The CDR3 reads CASSWTGTSDTQYF. The CDR3 nucleotides are TGTGCCAGCAGCTGGACCGGGACTAGCGATACGCAGTATTTT. The complete variable domain, with remaining parts taken from reference TRBV7-3 and TRBJ2-3, reads GAGVSQTPSNKVTEKGKYVELRCDPISGHTALYWYRQSLGQGPEFLIYFQGTGAADDSGLPNDRFFAVRPEGSVSTLKIQRTERGDSAVYLCASSWTGTSDTQYFGPGTRLTVL.

This rearrangement joins TRBV7-2 to TRBJ2-7; D unclear. The CDR3 is 14 residues long. Germline V gives CDR1 SGHTA, CDR2 FQGNSA. V was pared by 0 bases and J by 2 bases, with 8 bases between. This chain's CDR3 is CASSLAGKAYEQYF. CDR3 nucleotide sequence: TGTGCCAGCAGCTTAGCGGGCAAAGCCTACGAGCAGTACTTC.

V and J are TRBV4-3 and TRBJ1-6, with D possibly being TRBD1 (6 bases). CDR1 LGHNA and CDR2 YSLEER come from the germline V gene. V was pared by 1 base and J by 4 bases, with 8 bases between. The CDR3 spans 15 residues. CDR3 protein: CASSQGQGYNSPLHF. CDR3 in DNA: TGCGCCAGCAGCCAAGGGCAGGGGTATAATTCACCCCTCCACTTT.

The rearrangement links TRBV7-8 to TRBJ2-1, with a possible D match to TRBD2 (5 bases). Per the germline V gene, CDR1 is SGHVS and CDR2 is FQNEAQ. The CDR3 sequence is 14 residues long. The germline V and J ends were trimmed by 5 bases and 4 bases, with 12 bases remaining between them. CDR3 DNA: TGTGCCAGCAGCCTCTTGGGCGGGTACAATGAGCAGTTCTTC. The encoded protein is CASSLLGGYNEQFF. The variable domain in full, completed from reference TRBV7-8 and TRBJ2-1, reads GAGVSQSPRYKVAKRGQDVALRCDPISGHVSLFWYQQALGQGPEFLTYFQNEAQLDKSGLPSDRFFAERPEGSVSTLKIQRTQQEDSAVYLCASSLLGGYNEQFFGPGTRLTVL.

The V call is TRBV5-1, the J call TRBJ2-5; TRBD1 matches 7 bases. The CDR3 loop spans 13 amino acids. J gave up 4 bases and V 0 bases, and 0 bases lay outside the gene matches. The germline V gene has CDR1 SGHRS and CDR2 YFSETQ. CDR3 protein: CASSLGQGETQYF. The CDR3 DNA is TGCGCCAGCAGCTTGGGACAGGGAGAGACCCAGTACTTC.

This chain connects TRBV6-1 to TRBJ2-3, with TRBD2 matching 10 bases. Trimming removed 6 bases from V and 5 bases from J; junction bases left unmatched: 11. Germline V lookup: CDR1 MNHNS, CDR2 SASEGT. The CDR3 is 16 amino acids. CDR3 bases: TGTGCCAGCAGGGAAACGGGACTAGCGTTAGGAGATACGCAGTATTTT. This codes for CASRETGLALGDTQYF.

This chain uses TRBV9 with TRBJ2-1, with D possibly matching TRBD1 (5 bases). V gave up 7 bases and J gave up 8 bases, with 13 bases separating them. The CDR3 covers 12 residues. Germline CDR1 and CDR2: SGDLS and YYNGEE. CDR3: CASSGYGDEQFF. In nucleotides, the CDR3 is TGTGCCAGCTCAGGGTATGGCGATGAGCAGTTCTTC.

J is TRBJ2-3 and V is TRBV6-5, with a tentative D call TRBD2 (6 bases). From germline, CDR1 is MNHEY and CDR2 SVGAGI. CDR3 length: 15 residues. The V and J ends lost 0 bases and 0 bases respectively, with 7 bases between them. CDR3 DNA: TGTGCCAGCAGTTACTCAGCGGGTAGCACAGATACGCAGTATTTT. Its translation: CASSYSAGSTDTQYF.